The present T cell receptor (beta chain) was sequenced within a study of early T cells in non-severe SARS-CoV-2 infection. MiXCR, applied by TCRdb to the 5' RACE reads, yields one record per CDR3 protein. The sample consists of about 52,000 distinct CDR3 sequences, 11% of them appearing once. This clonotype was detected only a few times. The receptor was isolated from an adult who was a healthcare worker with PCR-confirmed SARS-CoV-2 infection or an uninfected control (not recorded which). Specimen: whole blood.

As DNA, the CDR3 is TGTGCCAGCTCACCGCTCGACAGGGAATCACCCCTCCACTTT. It yields the protein CASSPLDRESPLHF. The rearrangement links TRBV18 to TRBJ1-6; 7 bases map to TRBD1. CDR3 length: 14 residues. V gave up 3 bases and J gave up 10 bases; unmatched junction bases: 6. Germline lookup yields CDR1 KGHSH and CDR2 LQKENI.